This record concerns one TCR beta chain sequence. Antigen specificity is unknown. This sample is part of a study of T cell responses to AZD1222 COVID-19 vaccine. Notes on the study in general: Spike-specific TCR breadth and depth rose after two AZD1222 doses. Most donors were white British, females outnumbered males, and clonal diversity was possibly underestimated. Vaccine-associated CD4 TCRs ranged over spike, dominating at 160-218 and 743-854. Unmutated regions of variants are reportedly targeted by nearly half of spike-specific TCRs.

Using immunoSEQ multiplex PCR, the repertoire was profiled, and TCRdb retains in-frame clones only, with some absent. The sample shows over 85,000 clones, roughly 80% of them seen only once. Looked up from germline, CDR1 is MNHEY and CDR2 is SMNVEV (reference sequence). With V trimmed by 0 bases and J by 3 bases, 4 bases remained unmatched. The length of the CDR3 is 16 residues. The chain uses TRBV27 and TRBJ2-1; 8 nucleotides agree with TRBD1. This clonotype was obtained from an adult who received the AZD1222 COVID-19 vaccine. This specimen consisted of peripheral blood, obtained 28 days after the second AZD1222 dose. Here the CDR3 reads CASSLSGDRSYNEQFF. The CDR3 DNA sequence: TGTGCCAGCAGTTTATCGGGGGACAGGAGCTACAATGAGCAGTTCTTC.